This T cell receptor beta chain is from a study of blood T cell repertoires in COVID-19. Study-wide background: Both acute and convalescent COVID-19 samples were obtained from the United States, Italy and Spain. T cells, B-cell-depleted T cells, or PBMCs provided the cDNA or gDNA that served as material.

The germline V gene has CDR1 KGHSH and CDR2 LQKENI. V was clipped by 2 bases and J by 6 bases; unmatched bases: 7. There are 14 residues in the CDR3. In the original analysis: Estimation of nucleated cell counts was performed using reference gene primer amplification. Profiled with immunoSEQ multiplex PCR; TCRdb holds only in-frame clones, not every one. From that table come the V and J calls and clone size; the DNA was used to work out D and trimming. Among about 100,000 clones, more than 75% were seen once, and the ten largest hold about 13%. Sequencing used peripheral blood. This rearrangement joins TRBV18 to TRBJ2-7, with 7 bases lining up with TRBD2. The origin of this receptor is a human donor in a cohort sampled during active COVID-19. CDR3 nucleotides: TGTGCCAGCTCACCAGACGCCGGGACTACCGAGCAGTACTTC. Amino acid sequence: CASSPDAGTTEQYF.